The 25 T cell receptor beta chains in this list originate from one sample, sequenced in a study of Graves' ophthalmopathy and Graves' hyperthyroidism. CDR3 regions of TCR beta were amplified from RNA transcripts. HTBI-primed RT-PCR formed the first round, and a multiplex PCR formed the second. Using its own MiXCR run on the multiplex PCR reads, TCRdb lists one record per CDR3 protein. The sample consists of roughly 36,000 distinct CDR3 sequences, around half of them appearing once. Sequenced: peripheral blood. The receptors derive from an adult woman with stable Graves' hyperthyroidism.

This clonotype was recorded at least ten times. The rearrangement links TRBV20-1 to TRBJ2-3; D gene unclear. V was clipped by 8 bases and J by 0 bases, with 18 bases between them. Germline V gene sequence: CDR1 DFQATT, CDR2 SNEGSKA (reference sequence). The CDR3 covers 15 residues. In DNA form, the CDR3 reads TGCAGTACCAGACCCCTGCAGGCCAGCACAGATACGCAGTATTTT. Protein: CSTRPLQASTDTQYF.

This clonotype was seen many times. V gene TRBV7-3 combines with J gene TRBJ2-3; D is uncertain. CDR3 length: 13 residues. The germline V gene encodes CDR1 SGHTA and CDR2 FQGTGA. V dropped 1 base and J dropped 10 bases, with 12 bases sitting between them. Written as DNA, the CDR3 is TGTGCCAGCAGCTTAAAATTATTCTCAGCGCAGTATTTT. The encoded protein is CASSLKLFSAQYF.

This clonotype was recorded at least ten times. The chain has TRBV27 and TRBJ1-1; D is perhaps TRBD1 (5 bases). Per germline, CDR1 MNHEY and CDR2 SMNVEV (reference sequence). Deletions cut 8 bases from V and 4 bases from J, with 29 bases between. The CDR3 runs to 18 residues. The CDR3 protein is CASSPFGFRVGESTEAFF. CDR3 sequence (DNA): TGTGCCAGCTCCCCTTTCGGCTTCAGGGTGGGTGAGAGCACTGAAGCTTTCTTT.

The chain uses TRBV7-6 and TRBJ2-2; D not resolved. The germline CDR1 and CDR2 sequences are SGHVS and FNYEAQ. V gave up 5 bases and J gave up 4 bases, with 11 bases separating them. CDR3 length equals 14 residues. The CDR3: CASSLISGTGELFF. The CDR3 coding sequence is TGTGCCAGCAGCCTAATCAGTGGCACCGGGGAGCTGTTTTTT.

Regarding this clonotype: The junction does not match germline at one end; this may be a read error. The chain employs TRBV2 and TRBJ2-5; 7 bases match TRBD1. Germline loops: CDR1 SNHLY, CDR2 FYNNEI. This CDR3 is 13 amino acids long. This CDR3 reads CASRPDRVGTRYF. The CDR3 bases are TGTGCCAGCAGGCCCGACAGGGTCGGGACCCGGTACTTC.

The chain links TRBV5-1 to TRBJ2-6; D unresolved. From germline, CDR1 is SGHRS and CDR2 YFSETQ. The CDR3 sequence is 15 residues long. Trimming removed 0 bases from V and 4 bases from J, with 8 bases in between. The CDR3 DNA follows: TGCGCCAGCAGCTTGGAAGCTGCCGGGGCCAACGTCCTGACTTTC. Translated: CASSLEAAGANVLTF.

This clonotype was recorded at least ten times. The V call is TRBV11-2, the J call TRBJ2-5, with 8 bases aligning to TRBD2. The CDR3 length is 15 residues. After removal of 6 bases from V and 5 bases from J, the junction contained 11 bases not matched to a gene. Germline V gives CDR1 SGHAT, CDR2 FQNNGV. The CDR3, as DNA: TGTGCCAGCAGGCCGGGGGAGCGGGAGTGGGAGACCCAGTACTTC. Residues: CASRPGEREWETQYF.

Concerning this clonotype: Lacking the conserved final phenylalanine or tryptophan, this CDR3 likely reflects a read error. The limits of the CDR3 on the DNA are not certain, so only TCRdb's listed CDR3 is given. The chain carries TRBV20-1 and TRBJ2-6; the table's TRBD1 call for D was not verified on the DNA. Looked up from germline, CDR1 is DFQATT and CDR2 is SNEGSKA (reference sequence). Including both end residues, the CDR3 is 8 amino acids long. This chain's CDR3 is CSARVLGQ.

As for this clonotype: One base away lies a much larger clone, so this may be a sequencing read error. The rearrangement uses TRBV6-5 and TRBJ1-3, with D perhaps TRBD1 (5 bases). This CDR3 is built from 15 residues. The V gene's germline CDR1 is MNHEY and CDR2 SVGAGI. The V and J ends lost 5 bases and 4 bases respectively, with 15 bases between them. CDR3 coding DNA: TGTGCCAGCAGTAACACCCAGGGCCCCGGAAACACCATATATTTT. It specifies CASSNTQGPGNTIYF.

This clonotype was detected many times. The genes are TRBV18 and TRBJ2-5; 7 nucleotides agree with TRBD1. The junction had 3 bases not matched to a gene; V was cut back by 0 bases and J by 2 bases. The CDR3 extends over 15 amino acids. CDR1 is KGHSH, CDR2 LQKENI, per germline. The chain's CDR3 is CASSPPGQVQETQYF. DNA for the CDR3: TGTGCCAGCTCACCACCCGGACAGGTTCAAGAGACCCAGTACTTC.

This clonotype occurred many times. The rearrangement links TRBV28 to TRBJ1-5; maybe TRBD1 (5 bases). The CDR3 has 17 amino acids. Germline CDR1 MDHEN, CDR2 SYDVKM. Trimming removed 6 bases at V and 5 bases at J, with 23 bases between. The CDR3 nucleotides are TGTGCCAGCAGACCCACCCCCGGGGCCGGGTGGGATCAGCCCCAGCATTTT. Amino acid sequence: CASRPTPGAGWDQPQHF.

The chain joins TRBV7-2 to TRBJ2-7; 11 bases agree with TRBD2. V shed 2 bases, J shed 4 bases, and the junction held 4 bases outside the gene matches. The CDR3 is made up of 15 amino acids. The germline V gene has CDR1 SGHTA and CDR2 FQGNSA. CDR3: CASSLLAGGTYEQYF. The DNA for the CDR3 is TGTGCCAGCAGCTTACTAGCGGGAGGAACTTACGAGCAGTACTTC.

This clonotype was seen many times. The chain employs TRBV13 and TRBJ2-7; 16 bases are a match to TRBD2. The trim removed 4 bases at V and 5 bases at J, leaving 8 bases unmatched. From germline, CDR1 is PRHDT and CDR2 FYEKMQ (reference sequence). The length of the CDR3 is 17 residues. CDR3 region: CASSSGTSGRVVNEQYF. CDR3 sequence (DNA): TGTGCCAGCAGCTCAGGGACTAGCGGGAGGGTGGTAAACGAGCAGTACTTC.

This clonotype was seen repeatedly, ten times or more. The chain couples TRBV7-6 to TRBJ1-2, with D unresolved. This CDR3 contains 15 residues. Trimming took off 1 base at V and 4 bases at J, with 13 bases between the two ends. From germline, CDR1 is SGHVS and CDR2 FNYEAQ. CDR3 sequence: CASSLEAVPSYGYTF. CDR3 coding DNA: TGTGCCAGCAGCTTAGAAGCAGTCCCTTCCTATGGCTACACCTTC.

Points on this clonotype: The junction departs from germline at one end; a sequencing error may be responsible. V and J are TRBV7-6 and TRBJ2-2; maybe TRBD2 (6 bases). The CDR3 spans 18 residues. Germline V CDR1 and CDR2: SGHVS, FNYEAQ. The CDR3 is CASSLEASGVANTGELSW. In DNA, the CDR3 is TGTGCCAGCAGCTTAGAAGCATCGGGAGTGGCGAACACCGGGGAGCTGTCTTGG.

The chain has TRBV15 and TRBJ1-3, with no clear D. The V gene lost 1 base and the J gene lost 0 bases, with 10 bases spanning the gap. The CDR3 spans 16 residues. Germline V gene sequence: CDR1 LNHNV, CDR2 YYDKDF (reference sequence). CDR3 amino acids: CATSRAADRSGNTIYF. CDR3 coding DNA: TGTGCCACCAGCAGAGCTGCGGACCGCTCTGGAAACACCATATATTTT.

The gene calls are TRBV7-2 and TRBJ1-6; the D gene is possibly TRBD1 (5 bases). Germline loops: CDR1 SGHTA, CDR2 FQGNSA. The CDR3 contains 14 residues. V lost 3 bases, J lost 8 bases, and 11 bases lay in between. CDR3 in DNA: TGTGCCAGCAGCTTGGCCGGGGACGATTCACCCCTCCACTTT. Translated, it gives CASSLAGDDSPLHF.

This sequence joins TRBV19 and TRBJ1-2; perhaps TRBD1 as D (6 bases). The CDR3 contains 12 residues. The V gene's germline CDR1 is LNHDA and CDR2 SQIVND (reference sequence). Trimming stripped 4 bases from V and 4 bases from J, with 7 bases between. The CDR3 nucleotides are TGTGCCAGTAGTAGGGACATCTATGGCTACACCTTC. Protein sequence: CASSRDIYGYTF.

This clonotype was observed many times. The CDR3 DNA is TGTGCCAGCAGTTTCCGGGGACGTTACACTGAAGCTTTCTTT. Protein product: CASSFRGRYTEAFF. The chain carries TRBV28 and TRBJ1-1; tentatively, D is TRBD1 (5 bases). The CDR3 loop spans 14 amino acids. The ends were cut back, 3 bases at V and 3 bases at J, with 11 bases in the middle. CDR1 and CDR2 (germline): MDHEN, SYDVKM.

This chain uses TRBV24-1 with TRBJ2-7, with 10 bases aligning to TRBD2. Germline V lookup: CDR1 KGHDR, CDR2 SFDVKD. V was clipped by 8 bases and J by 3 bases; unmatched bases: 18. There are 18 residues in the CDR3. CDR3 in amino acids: CATNTTGTSDNLFYEQYF. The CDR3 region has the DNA TGTGCCACCAATACCACCGGGACTAGCGACAATTTATTCTACGAGCAGTACTTC.

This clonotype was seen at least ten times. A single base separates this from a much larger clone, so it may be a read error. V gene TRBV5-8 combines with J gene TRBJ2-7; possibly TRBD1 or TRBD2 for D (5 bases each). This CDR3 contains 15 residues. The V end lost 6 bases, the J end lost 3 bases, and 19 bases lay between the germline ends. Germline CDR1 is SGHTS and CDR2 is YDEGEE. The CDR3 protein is CASNTRERPLYEQYF. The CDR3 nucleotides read TGTGCCAGCAACACCAGGGAGCGGCCCCTCTACGAGCAGTACTTC.

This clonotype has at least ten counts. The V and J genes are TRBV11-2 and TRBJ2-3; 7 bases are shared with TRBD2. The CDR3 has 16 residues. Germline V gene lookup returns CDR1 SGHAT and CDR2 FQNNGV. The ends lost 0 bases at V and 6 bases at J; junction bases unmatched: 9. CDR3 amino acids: CASSLDFGGAGDTQYF. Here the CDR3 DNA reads TGTGCCAGCAGCTTAGATTTCGGGGGAGCGGGGGATACGCAGTATTTT.

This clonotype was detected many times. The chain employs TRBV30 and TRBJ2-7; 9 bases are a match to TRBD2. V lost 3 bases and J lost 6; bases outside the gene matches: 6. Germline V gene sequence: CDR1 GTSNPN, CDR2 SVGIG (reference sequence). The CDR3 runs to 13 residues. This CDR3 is CAWRVAGVSEQYF. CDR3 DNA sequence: TGTGCCTGGAGGGTAGCGGGAGTGAGCGAGCAGTACTTC. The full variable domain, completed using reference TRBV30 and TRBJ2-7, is SQTIHQWPATLVQPVGSPLSLECTVEGTSNPNLYWYRQAAGRGLQLLFYSVGIGQISSEVPQNLSASRPQDRQFILSSKKLLLSDSGFYLCAWRVAGVSEQYFGPGTRLTVT.

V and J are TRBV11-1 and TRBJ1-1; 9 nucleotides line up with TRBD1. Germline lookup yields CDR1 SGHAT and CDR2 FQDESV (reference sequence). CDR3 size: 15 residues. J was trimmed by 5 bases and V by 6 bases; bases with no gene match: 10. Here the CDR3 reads CASRNRGLGGTEAFF. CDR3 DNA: TGTGCCAGCAGAAACAGGGGGCTGGGGGGAACTGAAGCTTTCTTT. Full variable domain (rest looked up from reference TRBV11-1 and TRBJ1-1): EAEVAQSPRYKITEKSQAVAFWCDPISGHATLYWYRQILGQGPELLVQFQDESVVDDSQLPKDRFSAERLKGVDSTLKIQPAELGDSAMYLCASRNRGLGGTEAFFGQGTRLTVV.

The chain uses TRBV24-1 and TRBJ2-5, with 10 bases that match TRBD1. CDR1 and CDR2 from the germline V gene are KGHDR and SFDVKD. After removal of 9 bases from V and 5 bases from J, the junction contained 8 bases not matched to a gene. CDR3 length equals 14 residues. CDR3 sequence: CATGAGTGEETQYF. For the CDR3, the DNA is TGTGCCACCGGAGCCGGGACAGGGGAGGAGACCCAGTACTTC.